The rows below give T cell receptor beta chains drawn from one sample of a study of Ad26.COV2.S vaccination and SARS-CoV-2 variants. Sequenced by immunoSEQ multiplex PCR; TCRdb stores in-frame clones only, minus some. There are around 400,000 clones in the sample; about four fifths occur only once, and approximately 7.8% lies in the top ten. This material consisted of peripheral blood, taken in a trial of Ad26.COV2.S vaccine versus placebo. The receptors shown here come from a person aged 18-60 years who received the Ad26.COV2.S COVID-19 vaccine or a placebo. Each CDR3 is given with its conserved first and last residue. The D gene is left open where the match is weak. Only part of the rows carry a size: once, few, many, or a class if the clone is expanded.

J | size | V | D | CDR3 | DNA
TRBJ1-4 | . | TRBV4-2 | . | CASSQEQGQEKLFF | TGTGCCAGCAGCCAAGAACAGGGTCAAGAAAAACTGTTTTTT
TRBJ2-1 | . | TRBV11-2 | . | CASSPFAPTYYNEQFF | TGTGCCAGCAGTCCTTTCGCCCCTACTTATTACAATGAGCAGTTCTTC
TRBJ1-3 | . | TRBV4-2 | . | CASSQGLRSGNTIYF | TGTGCCAGCAGCCAGGGGCTGCGCTCTGGAAACACCATATATTTT
TRBJ2-7 | . | TRBV7-2 | . | CASSSYGPYEQYF | TGTGCCAGCAGCTCCTACGGACCATACGAGCAGTACTTC
TRBJ1-6 | . | TRBV7-9 | . | CASSLQGRNSPLHF | TGTGCCAGCAGCTTACAGGGAAGGAATTCACCCCTCCACTTT
TRBJ1-2 | . | TRBV5-1 | . | CASSLEKTDDGYTF | TGCGCCAGCAGCTTGGAAAAGACGGACGATGGCTACACCTTC
TRBJ1-5 | few | TRBV27 | . | CASSLLGHLQPQHF | TGTGCCAGCAGTTTATTAGGTCACTTACAGCCCCAGCATTTT
TRBJ1-1 | . | TRBV7-9 | . | CASSRGGGSEAFF | TGTGCCAGCAGCCGCGGGGGCGGGTCTGAAGCTTTCTTT
TRBJ2-2 | . | TRBV2 | TRBD2 | CASSDRGVTGELFF | TGTGCCAGCAGTGACCGGGGGGTCACCGGGGAGCTGTTTTTT
TRBJ2-3 | . | TRBV6-5 | . | CASSPDGWGTDTQYF | TGTGCCAGCAGTCCCGACGGGTGGGGCACAGATACGCAGTATTTT
TRBJ1-4 | . | TRBV6-5 | . | CASSYMGAQGEKLFF | TGTGCCAGCAGTTACATGGGGGCGCAGGGTGAAAAACTGTTTTTT
TRBJ1-4 | . | TRBV10-3 | . | CAISESTDNEKLFF | TGTGCCATCAGTGAGTCAACAGACAATGAAAAACTGTTTTTT
TRBJ2-1 | . | TRBV3-1/TRBV3-2 | TRBD2 | CASSSGLALRSYNEQFF | TGTGCCAGCAGCTCAGGACTAGCACTACGCTCCTACAATGAGCAGTTCTTC